Following are 30 T cell receptor beta chains from one sample sequenced in a study of CD8 T cells in Susac syndrome. With random hexamers, reverse transcription was performed on roughly 0.5 to 1 ug of RNA. TCRdb reprocessed the immunoSEQ multiplex PCR reads with MiXCR, giving one entry per CDR3 protein. The sample lists some 1,200 distinct CDR3 sequences, roughly two thirds occurring once. The markers CD27 and CD45RA, used in staining, defined memory subsets for TEMRA sorting. The sequenced sample consisted of CD8+ TEMRA cells from PBMCs. Indicated subset: FACS-sorted terminally differentiated effector memory CD8+ T cells re-expressing CD45RA (CD8+ TEMRA). The receptors were gathered from a human donor with Susac syndrome.

With respect to this clonotype: Relative to the germline gene, one junction end is altered; a read error may explain this. The J gene is TRBJ1-1, the V gene TRBV11-2, with TRBD1 matching 9 bases. This CDR3 is 19 amino acids long. The germline gives CDR1 SGHAT, CDR2 FQNNGV. The CDR3 nucleotides read TGTTCCAGCAGCTTTCAACCGGGACAGGGTGACTCCAGTAACACTGAAGCTTTCTTT. This sequence encodes CSSSFQPGQGDSSNTEAFF. Full variable domain (outside the CDR3, taken from reference TRBV11-2 and TRBJ1-1): EAGVAQSPRYKIIEKRQSVAFWCNPISGHATLYWYQQILGQGPKLLIQFQNNGVVDDSQLPKDRFSAERLKGVDSTLKIQPAKLEDSAVYLCSSSFQPGQGDSSNTEAFFGQGTRLTVV.

This clonotype showed up just a few times. This sequence joins TRBV7-9 and TRBJ1-1; D is undetermined. V was clipped by 3 bases and J by 2 bases, with 10 bases between them. CDR3 length: 14 residues. Germline CDR1 and CDR2: SEHNR and FQNEAQ (reference sequence). CDR3 in DNA: TGTGCCAGCAGCTTTGGACGGCCCAACACTGAAGCTTTCTTT. It codes for CASSFGRPNTEAFF.

This clonotype appeared a few times. This sequence joins TRBV13 and TRBJ2-7; the match to TRBD1 covers 9 bases. V lost 1 base and J lost 0; bases outside the gene matches: 4. The germline CDR1 and CDR2 sequences are PRHDT and FYEKMQ (reference sequence). This CDR3 spans 16 amino acids. CDR3 protein: CASSLAGTGFSYEQYF. CDR3 DNA: TGTGCCAGCAGCTTAGCCGGGACAGGGTTCTCCTACGAGCAGTACTTC.

This rearrangement joins TRBV5-1 to TRBJ2-2; maybe TRBD2 (6 bases). V was clipped by 4 bases and J by 5 bases, with 18 bases between them. This CDR3 comprises 16 residues. Germline V gene data show CDR1 as SGHRS and CDR2 as YFSETQ. CDR3 amino acids: CASSPPYAGYTGELFF. The CDR3 nucleotides read TGCGCCAGCAGCCCCCCATATGCGGGGTATACCGGGGAGCTGTTTTTT.

This chain uses TRBV10-3 with TRBJ2-7, with D perhaps matching TRBD2 (7 bases). The V gene lost 10 bases and the J gene lost 0 bases, with 16 bases spanning the gap. CDR3 length: 14 residues. CDR1 and CDR2 (germline): ENHRY, SYGVKD. The CDR3 sequence: CATGGRGFSYEQYF. The CDR3 DNA reads as TGTGCCACTGGGGGGCGGGGGTTCTCCTACGAGCAGTACTTC.

Only one count was recorded for this clonotype. This may stem from a read error, because a much larger clone lies one nucleotide away. This chain uses TRBV6-6 with TRBJ2-3; possible D gene TRBD2, 6 bases. The V end was cut by 7 bases, the J end by 2 bases, with 19 bases between. CDR1 is MNHNY and CDR2 is SVGAGI in the germline V gene (reference sequence). There are 16 residues in the CDR3. CDR3: CASNFWGVSPTDTQYF. CDR3 bases: TGTGCCAGCAACTTCTGGGGGGTGTCCCCCACAGATACGCAGTATTTT.

The chain links TRBV9 to TRBJ2-2; 11 bases fit TRBD1. Germline loops: CDR1 SGDLS, CDR2 YYNGEE. V lost 2 bases and J lost 14; bases outside the gene matches: 17. CDR3 length: 17 residues. In DNA, the CDR3 is TGTGCCAGCAGCGTTACTCGGGACAGGGGGAACACCGGGAATCTGTTTTTT. Amino acids: CASSVTRDRGNTGNLFF.

The chain has TRBV19 and TRBJ2-7, with unresolved D. This CDR3 spans 14 amino acids. V gave up 5 bases and J gave up 0 bases, with 11 bases separating them. Germline CDR1 reads LNHDA; CDR2 reads SQIVND (reference sequence). CDR3 sequence reads: CASSSPSRSYEQYF. CDR3 nucleotide sequence: TGTGCCAGTAGTTCTCCTTCGCGCTCCTACGAGCAGTACTTC.

This clonotype was counted between two and nine times. A read error may explain this, as a much larger clone is one base away. In DNA form, the CDR3 reads TGTGCCATCAGTTTAGTTCAGGGGGCCAATCAGCCCCAGCATTTT. This sequence encodes CAISLVQGANQPQHF. The rearrangement joins TRBV28 to TRBJ1-5, with TRBD1 matching 8 bases. Germline V gene data show CDR1 as MDHEN and CDR2 as SYDVKM. The CDR3 is made up of 15 amino acids.

This clonotype was observed a handful of times. The rearrangement joins TRBV2 to TRBJ2-3; D may be TRBD1 (6 bases). CDR1 SNHLY and CDR2 FYNNEI come from the germline V gene. This CDR3 has 13 amino acids. Deletions cut 8 bases from V and 1 base from J, with 10 bases between. The chain's CDR3 is CASLKGGTDTQYF. DNA for the CDR3: TGTGCCAGCCTGAAGGGGGGCACAGATACGCAGTATTTT.

The chain recombines TRBV29-1 with TRBJ2-7; 9 nucleotides match TRBD1. The CDR3 runs 14 residues. The junction had 4 bases not matched to a gene; V was cut back by 4 bases and J by 0 bases. Germline-derived CDR1 and CDR2 are SQVTM and ANQGSEA. The CDR3 protein is CSVAGTGLSYEQYF. CDR3 DNA: TGCAGCGTTGCTGGGACAGGGCTCTCCTACGAGCAGTACTTC.

The rearrangement links TRBV9 to TRBJ2-2, with D perhaps TRBD1 (5 bases). Trimming took off 0 bases at V and 2 bases at J, with 14 bases between the two ends. The germline gives CDR1 SGDLS, CDR2 YYNGEE. The CDR3 is 17 amino acids. The CDR3 reads CASSVVRDSPNTGELFF. The CDR3 region has the DNA TGTGCCAGCAGCGTAGTCCGTGACAGCCCAAACACCGGGGAGCTGTTTTTT.

The chain couples TRBV28 to TRBJ1-4; TRBD1 aligns across 10 bases. With V trimmed by 1 base and J by 7 bases, 6 bases remained unmatched. Germline CDR1 reads MDHEN; CDR2 reads SYDVKM. The CDR3 is 16 residues long. CDR3 sequence reads: CASSLLGTGVAEKLFF. The CDR3 DNA follows: TGTGCCAGCAGTTTATTGGGGACAGGGGTGGCTGAAAAACTGTTTTTT.

The chain uses TRBV18 and TRBJ2-2; the D is unclear. The CDR3 is made up of 13 amino acids. V was cut by 4 bases and J by 5 bases, with 8 bases left in between. Germline CDR1 reads KGHSH; CDR2 reads LQKENI. DNA for the CDR3: TGTGCCAGCTCACACCCAAAGACCGGGGAGCTGTTTTTT. Its protein product is CASSHPKTGELFF.

This clonotype is a singleton in its sample. The chain combines TRBV7-2 with TRBJ2-3; the D gene is possibly TRBD1 (6 bases). The CDR3 extends over 15 amino acids. CDR1 and CDR2 from the germline V gene are SGHTA and FQGNSA. V lost 7 bases, J lost 6 bases, and 20 bases lay in between. The CDR3 bases are TGTGCCAGCACAGACCTCCTGGGGGCGTCCGATACGCAGTATTTT. Amino acid sequence: CASTDLLGASDTQYF.

In the case of this clonotype: Compared with germline, one end of the junction differs, possibly owing to a read error. This chain joins TRBV6-4 and TRBJ2-3, with a weak D call TRBD2 (6 bases). Germline V gene data show CDR1 as MRHNA and CDR2 as SNTAGT. The CDR3 has 17 residues. The DNA of the CDR3 is TGTGCCTGCAGTGACTCGGGGACTTGCGGGGGCACAGATACGCAGTATTTT. This gives the protein CACSDSGTCGGTDTQYF.

The gene calls are TRBV19 and TRBJ2-5; 8 nucleotides agree with TRBD1. The CDR3 is made up of 15 amino acids. Germline CDR1 is LNHDA and CDR2 is SQIVND (reference sequence). V lost 7 bases to trimming and J lost 5 bases; unmatched junction nucleotides: 12. CDR3 nucleotide sequence: TGTGCCAGTAAGAGGACAGGGTCATCGGGGGAGACCCAGTACTTC. Its translation is CASKRTGSSGETQYF.

This clonotype was recorded only once. The rearrangement joins TRBV12-5 to TRBJ1-6; D not certain. The germline V gene has CDR1 LGHNT and CDR2 FRNRAP. Trimming took 4 bases from V and 5 from J, leaving 6 bases between them. The CDR3 loop spans 13 amino acids. CDR3 in DNA: TGTGCTAGTGGTTGGCGCAATAATTCACCCCTCCACTTT. It encodes CASGWRNNSPLHF.

The chain combines TRBV6-5 with TRBJ1-2, with 10 positions matching TRBD1. This CDR3 is 18 amino acids long. After removal of 2 bases from V and 4 bases from J, the junction contained 13 bases not matched to a gene. The germline CDR1 and CDR2 sequences are MNHEY and SVGAGI. CDR3: CASSYVRGQGPDSYGYTF. The CDR3, as DNA: TGTGCCAGCAGTTACGTTCGGGGACAGGGGCCAGATTCCTATGGCTACACCTTC.

The V call is TRBV29-1, the J call TRBJ2-7; weak D call: TRBD2 (5 bases). CDR3 size: 14 residues. Germline V gives CDR1 SQVTM, CDR2 ANQGSEA. Trimming cost V 4 bases and J 0 bases, with 13 bases left between them. The CDR3 loop is CSVVWTVFSYEQYF. CDR3 sequence (DNA): TGCAGCGTTGTCTGGACTGTGTTCTCCTACGAGCAGTACTTC.

Comment on this clonotype: At one end the junction does not follow the germline gene, possibly because of a read error. This chain connects TRBV19 to TRBJ1-2; D remains ambiguous. CDR3 size: 17 residues. CDR1 and CDR2 from the germline V gene are LNHDA and SQIVND (reference sequence). Here the CDR3 DNA reads TGTGCCAGCAGTACCGTCCCGGCAAATCGAAAGACCTATGGCTACACCTTC. Translation gives CASSTVPANRKTYGYTF.

The J gene is TRBJ1-1, the V gene TRBV2; D remains ambiguous. V was clipped by 3 bases and J by 0 bases, with 11 bases between them. The CDR3 is 15 amino acids. The germline V gene has CDR1 SNHLY and CDR2 FYNNEI. The CDR3 sequence is CASSDTQTMNTEAFF. CDR3 in DNA: TGTGCCAGCAGTGATACCCAGACCATGAACACTGAAGCTTTCTTT.

This chain links TRBV4-3 with TRBJ2-1; D perhaps matches TRBD1 (7 bases). With 5 bases removed from V and 5 bases from J, the gap between germline ends came to 16 bases. Germline loops: CDR1 LGHNA, CDR2 YSLEER. The CDR3 contains 15 residues. The CDR3 coding sequence is TGCGCCAGCAGCTTAGGAGGGGGCGGCAACAATGAGCAGTTCTTC. This gives the protein CASSLGGGGNNEQFF.

J is TRBJ1-1 and V is TRBV25-1; D not certain. The germline CDR1 and CDR2 sequences are MGHDK and SYGVNS. This CDR3 contains 14 residues. V gave up 0 bases and J gave up 4 bases, with 9 bases separating them. DNA for the CDR3: TGTGCCAGCAGTGAATATGGGAGGGTCACTGAAGCTTTCTTT. Translation: CASSEYGRVTEAFF.

This clonotype was observed a few times. V gene TRBV4-1 combines with J gene TRBJ1-4; no clear D. V lost 0 bases and J 8 bases, leaving 13 bases between the germline ends. Per germline, CDR1 MGHRA and CDR2 YSYEKL. The CDR3 length is 15 residues. CDR3 in amino acids: CASSQDFNGLEKLFF. Here the CDR3 DNA reads TGCGCCAGCAGCCAAGATTTTAATGGACTCGAAAAACTGTTTTTT.

Relative to its sample, this clonotype is large (0.1 to 1%). This CDR3 is CASSLVLGFNEKLFF. The CDR3 DNA reads as TGTGCCAGCAGCTTAGTTCTGGGTTTTAATGAAAAACTGTTTTTT. The chain has TRBV11-2 and TRBJ1-4; D call uncertain. V shed 1 base and J shed 4 bases, with 10 bases lying between them. Germline V gene sequence: CDR1 SGHAT, CDR2 FQNNGV. CDR3 size: 15 residues. The variable domain in full, with the rest retrieved from reference TRBV11-2 and TRBJ1-4, is EAGVAQSPRYKIIEKRQSVAFWCNPISGHATLYWYQQILGQGPKLLIQFQNNGVVDDSQLPKDRFSAERLKGVDSTLKIQPAKLEDSAVYLCASSLVLGFNEKLFFGSGTQLSVL.

V is TRBV25-1 and J is TRBJ1-1, with no clear D. CDR3 length: 13 amino acids. Trimming stripped 5 bases from V and 0 bases from J, with 7 bases between. Germline CDR1 MGHDK, CDR2 SYGVNS. The CDR3, as DNA: TGTGCCAGCAGTCTGGCACTGAACACTGAAGCTTTCTTT. It yields the protein CASSLALNTEAFF.

The chain links TRBV6-2 or TRBV6-3 to TRBJ1-2; D unclear. The germline gives CDR1 MNHEY, CDR2 SVGEGT. The germline V and J ends were trimmed by 4 bases and 2 bases, with 8 bases remaining between them. The CDR3 contains 13 residues. The CDR3 here is CASSSHVNYGYTF. CDR3 nucleotides: TGTGCCAGCAGTTCCCACGTGAACTATGGCTACACCTTC.

The table lists this clonotype with a count of one. The rearrangement joins TRBV7-9 to TRBJ1-1, with D maybe TRBD1 (5 bases). Trimming took off 5 bases at V and 0 bases at J, with 16 bases between the two ends. In germline, CDR1 is SEHNR, CDR2 FQNEAQ (reference sequence). The CDR3 has 16 residues. The CDR3 bases are TGTGCCAGCAGCGGTAGGGGCAGCCACATGAACACTGAAGCTTTCTTT. Residues: CASSGRGSHMNTEAFF.

As for this clonotype: One end of the junction does not line up with germline, which may come from a read error. V is TRBV7-3 and J is TRBJ2-2; TRBD2 agrees at 9 bases. This CDR3 is built from 16 residues. Per germline, CDR1 SGHTA and CDR2 FQGTGA. Here the CDR3 DNA reads TGTGCCAACAGCAGACTAGCGGCGACGAACATCGGGGAGCTGTTTTTT. This gives the protein CANSRLAATNIGELFF.